One and the same sample provided the 11 T cell receptor beta chains below, sequenced in a study of blood T cell repertoires in COVID-19. Assay: immunoSEQ multiplex PCR; the TCRdb copy retains only in-frame clones and omits some. There are about 260,000 clones in the sample; over 75% occur only once, and 10% lies in the top ten. Source material: peripheral blood. The receptors derive from a woman aged 65 to 85 with COVID-19, enrolled during active disease.

V and J are TRBV28 and TRBJ1-1, with TRBD1 identical over 8 bases. Germline V gives CDR1 MDHEN, CDR2 SYDVKM. There are 15 residues in the CDR3. The V segment lost 5 bases and the J segment 3 bases; nucleotides outside the gene matches: 8. The CDR3 region is CASSPQGRGHTEAFF. CDR3 coding DNA: TGTGCCAGCAGTCCGCAGGGCAGGGGGCACACTGAAGCTTTCTTT. The variable domain in full, completed from reference TRBV28 and TRBJ1-1, reads DVKVTQSSRYLVKRTGEKVFLECVQDMDHENMFWYRQDPGLGLRLIYFSYDVKMKEKGDIPEGYSVSREKKERFSLILESASTNQTSMYLCASSPQGRGHTEAFFGQGTRLTVV.

The chain joins TRBV29-1 to TRBJ1-3; no reliable D call. Germline CDR1 and CDR2: SQVTM and ANQGSEA. Trimming removed 5 bases from V and 0 bases from J, with 8 bases in between. This CDR3 region has 13 residues. CDR3 sequence reads: CSVLDFSGNTIYF. The CDR3 coding sequence is TGCAGCGTTTTGGACTTCTCTGGAAACACCATATATTTT.

V usage is TRBV6-6 and J usage is TRBJ1-2, with 10 bases matching TRBD1. Germline V lookup: CDR1 MNHNY, CDR2 SVGAGI (reference sequence). This CDR3 has 14 residues. V was pared by 3 bases and J by 6 bases, with 4 bases of the junction left unmatched. CDR3: CASSYRDRGNGYTF. DNA of the CDR3: TGTGCCAGCAGTTATCGGGACAGGGGAAATGGCTACACCTTC.

This clone was seen a few times. V gene TRBV7-2 combines with J gene TRBJ1-3, with D perhaps matching TRBD1 (5 bases). The CDR3 spans 15 residues. Trimming took off 5 bases at V and 0 bases at J, with 11 bases between the two ends. Germline CDR1 is SGHTA and CDR2 is FQGNSA. The CDR3, as DNA: TGTGCCAGCAGCCGCGGGACGGACTCTGGAAACACCATATATTTT. This codes for CASSRGTDSGNTIYF.

This clone was counted a single time. The chain employs TRBV6-5 and TRBJ2-7; D perhaps matches TRBD1 (6 bases). CDR3 length: 14 amino acids. V was cut by 7 bases and J by 0 bases, with 13 bases left in between. Per germline, CDR1 MNHEY and CDR2 SVGAGI. CDR3 in amino acids: CASTDRTDSYEQYF. In DNA form, the CDR3 reads TGTGCCAGCACCGACCGGACAGACTCCTACGAGCAGTACTTC.

The chain is built from TRBV27 and TRBJ2-5; 9 nucleotides line up with TRBD2. Per germline, CDR1 MNHEY and CDR2 SMNVEV (reference sequence). This CDR3 region has 18 residues. Losses at the gene ends were 2 bases for V and 5 bases for J; bases not matched to a gene: 15. The CDR3 reads CASSLSLPIKSGRETQYF. CDR3 nucleotides: TGTGCCAGCAGTTTAAGCCTCCCGATTAAAAGCGGGAGGGAGACCCAGTACTTC.

This chain joins TRBV6-5 and TRBJ2-1; weak D call: TRBD2 (5 bases). This CDR3 is built from 14 residues. V was shortened by 2 bases and J by 2 bases, with 7 bases between the two germline ends. CDR1 and CDR2 from the germline V gene are MNHEY and SVGAGI. The CDR3 loop reads CASSYEGPYNEQFF. DNA for the CDR3: TGTGCCAGCAGTTACGAGGGTCCCTACAATGAGCAGTTCTTC.

The chain is built from TRBV3-1 (or the pseudogene TRBV3-2) and TRBJ1-5; no clear D. With 0 bases removed from V and 2 bases from J, the gap between germline ends came to 8 bases. There are 15 residues in the CDR3. Looked up from germline, CDR1 is LGHDT and CDR2 is YNNKEL (reference sequence). DNA of the CDR3: TGTGCCAGCAGCCAAGATTCATCAGGCAATCAGCCCCAGCATTTT. Its translation: CASSQDSSGNQPQHF.

The chain carries TRBV24-1 and TRBJ2-3; weak D call: TRBD1 (6 bases). The CDR3 consists of 16 residues. The V gene's germline CDR1 is KGHDR and CDR2 SFDVKD. The V gene lost 4 bases and the J gene lost 1 base, with 14 bases spanning the gap. CDR3 amino acids: CATSDLSAGGTDTQYF. Written as DNA, the CDR3 is TGTGCCACCAGTGACTTATCGGCAGGGGGCACAGATACGCAGTATTTT.

The rearrangement links TRBV28 to TRBJ1-5; maybe TRBD1 (6 bases). V shed 6 bases and J shed 6 bases, with 15 bases lying between them. Looked up from germline, CDR1 is MDHEN and CDR2 is SYDVKM. The CDR3 covers 14 residues. This CDR3 is CASSSITGTQPQHF. CDR3 DNA sequence: TGTGCCAGCAGCTCAATAACAGGGACTCAGCCCCAGCATTTT.

The chain uses TRBV11-2 and TRBJ2-3, with 7 bases aligning to TRBD2. Germline CDR1 reads SGHAT; CDR2 reads FQNNGV. The V segment lost 6 bases and the J segment 0 bases; nucleotides outside the gene matches: 3. The CDR3 is 14 residues long. CDR3 loop: CASSYSGSTDTQYF. The CDR3 coding sequence is TGTGCCAGCAGTTATAGCGGGAGCACAGATACGCAGTATTTT.